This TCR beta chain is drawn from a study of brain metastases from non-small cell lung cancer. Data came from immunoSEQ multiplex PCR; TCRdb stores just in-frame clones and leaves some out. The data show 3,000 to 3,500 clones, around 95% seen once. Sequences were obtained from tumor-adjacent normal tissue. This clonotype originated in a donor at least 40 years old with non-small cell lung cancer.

CDR3 bases: TGTGCCAGCAGCCGTGGACAGGGTGAACAGTTCTTC. It yields the protein CASSRGQGEQFF. The chain couples TRBV11-3 to TRBJ2-1; 8 bases match TRBD1. Germline assignment: CDR1 SGHNT and CDR2 YENEEA. With 5 bases clipped from V and 13 bases from J, the junction kept 7 bases outside the gene matches. This CDR3 has 12 amino acids.